The 19 T cell receptor beta chains listed next were all sequenced from one sample in a study of cytomegalovirus exposure and HLA in healthy donors. Both 60 Vbeta primers and 13 Jbeta primers went into the PCR. TCRdb's copy holds only in-frame clones and misses some; the assay was immunoSEQ multiplex PCR. The sample consists of 150,000 to 200,000 clones, 77% of them appearing once. Sample: PBMCs. These receptors all stem from a woman aged 25 to 45 in good health and CMV-seropositive.

The chain couples TRBV28 to TRBJ2-7, with 7 bases matching TRBD1. This CDR3 spans 12 amino acids. The J segment lost 1 base and the V segment lost 7 bases, leaving 1 base of the junction unmatched. Germline values: CDR1 MDHEN, CDR2 SYDVKM. CDR3 region: CASKGASYEQYF. CDR3 nucleotide sequence: TGTGCCAGCAAGGGGGCTTCCTACGAGCAGTACTTC.

The chain is built from TRBV14 and TRBJ2-1; TRBD2 matches 8 bases. Looked up from germline, CDR1 is SGHDN and CDR2 is FVKESK. V shed 0 bases and J 4 bases; nucleotides not matched to a gene: 5. CDR3 length equals 16 residues. The CDR3 is CASSQDVSSGYNEQFF. The CDR3 DNA reads as TGTGCCAGCAGCCAAGACGTGTCTAGCGGGTACAATGAGCAGTTCTTC.

The J gene is TRBJ2-4, the V gene TRBV6-5, with D possibly matching TRBD1 (5 bases). V lost 2 bases and J lost 6, with 17 bases in between. Germline lookup yields CDR1 MNHEY and CDR2 SVGAGI. This CDR3 has 16 amino acids. CDR3 sequence: CASSYGSGKSGNIQYF. The CDR3 DNA is TGTGCCAGCAGTTACGGGTCAGGGAAGAGTGGAAACATTCAGTACTTC.

Notes on this clone: This same CDR3 is encoded by further DNA sequences in the sample. DNA for the CDR3: TGTGCCAGCAGTTACGTACTAGCGGGAGCCCCCTACGAGCAGTACTTC. Translation: CASSYVLAGAPYEQYF. The rearrangement uses TRBV6-5 and TRBJ2-7; TRBD2 agrees at 11 bases. Germline V gene sequence: CDR1 MNHEY, CDR2 SVGAGI. CDR3 size: 16 residues. Trimming cost V 2 bases and J 2 bases; bases outside gene matches: 5.

The rearrangement links TRBV7-6 to TRBJ1-3; D call uncertain. From germline, CDR1 is SGHVS and CDR2 FNYEAQ. The CDR3 length is 14 residues. Trimming took off 0 bases at V and 8 bases at J, with 11 bases between the two ends. CDR3 protein: CASSLASLSDTIYF. The DNA of the CDR3 is TGTGCCAGCAGCTTAGCGAGCCTTAGCGACACCATATATTTT.

This clone was picked up one time. The rearrangement uses TRBV18 and TRBJ2-3; D possibly corresponds to TRBD1 (6 bases). Germline V CDR1 and CDR2: KGHSH, LQKENI. The V gene lost 2 bases and the J gene lost 2 bases, with 14 bases spanning the gap. The CDR3 spans 16 residues. The CDR3: CASSPEGRGNTDTQYF. In DNA, the CDR3 is TGTGCCAGCTCACCAGAAGGCAGGGGTAACACAGATACGCAGTATTTT. The variable domain in full, with the rest retrieved from reference TRBV18 and TRBJ2-3, is NAGVMQNPRHLVRRRGQEARLRCSPMKGHSHVYWYRQLPEEGLKFMVYLQKENIIDESGMPKERFSAEFPKEGPSILRIQQVVRGDSAAYFCASSPEGRGNTDTQYFGPGTRLTVL.

The chain links TRBV18 to TRBJ1-3; a weak D match, TRBD1 (5 bases). This CDR3 is built from 17 residues. Germline values: CDR1 KGHSH, CDR2 LQKENI. Trimming left V 6 bases short and J 0 bases short, with 18 bases between. CDR3 DNA sequence: TGTGCCAGCTCTCCCTCTCGGGCAGGGCTCTCTGGAAACACCATATATTTT. Its translation is CASSPSRAGLSGNTIYF.

The gene calls are TRBV28 and TRBJ2-7; possible D gene TRBD1, 7 bases. Germline lookup yields CDR1 MDHEN and CDR2 SYDVKM. V was cut by 6 bases and J by 4 bases, with 16 bases left in between. The CDR3 is 14 residues long. CDR3 in amino acids: CASSRQGLSYEQYF. The CDR3 nucleotides are TGTGCCAGCAGCCGACAGGGACTCTCATACGAGCAGTACTTC.

The chain employs TRBV5-1 and TRBJ1-1; D remains unclear. Trimming shortened V by 2 bases and J by 4 bases, and 12 bases separated the two germline ends. CDR3 length: 14 residues. Germline CDR1 is SGHRS and CDR2 is YFSETQ. CDR3 protein: CASSFEGLGTEAFF. The CDR3 nucleotides are TGCGCCAGCAGCTTCGAGGGCCTCGGCACTGAAGCTTTCTTT.

The genes are TRBV5-1 and TRBJ2-2, with D perhaps TRBD1 (6 bases). The CDR3 covers 15 residues. Germline loops: CDR1 SGHRS, CDR2 YFSETQ. V dropped 2 bases and J dropped 1 base, with 9 bases sitting between them. This chain's CDR3 is CASSFSGENTGELFF. The CDR3 nucleotides are TGCGCCAGCAGCTTCTCAGGGGAGAACACCGGGGAGCTGTTTTTT.

CDR3 sequence (DNA): TGTGCCAGCAGCGTAATAAAGAGCACTGAAGCTTTCTTT. Translating it yields CASSVIKSTEAFF. The J gene is TRBJ1-1, the V gene TRBV27; D is undetermined. Germline CDR1 is MNHEY and CDR2 is SMNVEV (reference sequence). This CDR3 region has 13 residues. V was clipped by 6 bases and J by 4 bases, with 12 bases between them.

The rearrangement uses TRBV6-5 and TRBJ2-3; D gene uncertain. Trimming cost V 2 bases and J 5 bases, with 8 bases left between them. The CDR3 is 13 amino acids. CDR1 is MNHEY and CDR2 is SVGAGI in the germline V gene. In DNA form, the CDR3 reads TGTGCCAGCAGTTACCGTTTCGGAGATACGCAGTATTTT. As protein: CASSYRFGDTQYF.

V usage is TRBV5-1 and J usage is TRBJ2-1, with D possibly matching TRBD2 (6 bases). The CDR3 has 15 residues. V was shortened by 4 bases and J by 1 base, with 12 bases between the two germline ends. CDR1 SGHRS and CDR2 YFSETQ come from the germline V gene. The chain's CDR3 is CASSPRRESYNEQFF. The CDR3 DNA follows: TGCGCCAGCAGCCCTCGCCGGGAGTCCTACAATGAGCAGTTCTTC.

The sample holds a few counts of this clone. The chain combines TRBV13 with TRBJ1-2, with D tentatively TRBD1 (5 bases). Deletions cut 0 bases from V and 4 bases from J, with 15 bases between. Germline V gives CDR1 PRHDT, CDR2 FYEKMQ (reference sequence). The CDR3 totals 16 residues. The chain's CDR3 is CASSLGLTEPSYGYTF. The CDR3 DNA sequence: TGTGCCAGCAGCTTAGGTCTGACAGAGCCGAGCTATGGCTACACCTTC.

The rearrangement links TRBV4-2 to TRBJ1-3; 8 bases match TRBD1. V lost 4 bases and J lost 2; bases outside the gene matches: 13. The germline gives CDR1 LGHNA, CDR2 YNFKEQ. This CDR3 has 18 residues. The CDR3, as DNA: TGTGCCAGCAGCCCCCGCTGGACAGGGCAACCTACTGGAAACACCATATATTTT. Translated, it gives CASSPRWTGQPTGNTIYF.

The CDR3 here is CASSNPEGSYTF. The CDR3, as DNA: TGTGCCAGCAGCAACCCAGAGGGAAGCTACACCTTC. The chain combines TRBV5-6 with TRBJ1-2; D remains ambiguous. V dropped 4 bases and J dropped 9 bases, with 13 bases sitting between them. The CDR3 is made up of 12 amino acids. Germline CDR1 SGHDT, CDR2 YYEEEE.

This clone occurred a few times. The V and J genes are TRBV7-2 and TRBJ1-5; D is perhaps TRBD1 (5 bases). With 1 base removed from V and 2 bases from J, the gap between germline ends came to 9 bases. This CDR3 region has 15 residues. Germline V CDR1 and CDR2: SGHTA, FQGNSA. In DNA, the CDR3 is TGTGCCAGCAGCTTAGGGACAATGGGCAATCAGCCCCAGCATTTT. This encodes CASSLGTMGNQPQHF. Filled out from reference TRBV7-2 and TRBJ1-5, the complete variable domain reads GAGVSQSPSNKVTEKGKDVELRCDPISGHTALYWYRQSLGQGLEFLIYFQGNSAPDKSGLPSDRFSAERTGGSVSTLTIQRTQQEDSAVYLCASSLGTMGNQPQHFGDGTRLSIL.

Only one count was recorded for this clone. The gene calls are TRBV6-1 and TRBJ2-1; possible D gene TRBD1, 6 bases. This CDR3 has 19 residues. CDR1 MNHNS and CDR2 SASEGT come from the germline V gene. V was trimmed by 2 bases and J by 0 bases, leaving 20 bases between them. The CDR3 nucleotides read TGTGCCAGCAGTGAATTTGCCGGACAGACCCTAAGCTCCTACAATGAGCAGTTCTTC. Translated, it gives CASSEFAGQTLSSYNEQFF.

This chain joins TRBV9 and TRBJ2-7; 7 nucleotides match TRBD1. Per the germline V gene, CDR1 is SGDLS and CDR2 is YYNGEE. The V gene end was trimmed by 3 bases and the J gene end by 0 bases; junction bases not matched to a gene: 0. The CDR3 has 13 residues. The CDR3 is CASSGDSSYEQYF. The CDR3 bases are TGTGCCAGCAGCGGGGACAGCTCCTACGAGCAGTACTTC.